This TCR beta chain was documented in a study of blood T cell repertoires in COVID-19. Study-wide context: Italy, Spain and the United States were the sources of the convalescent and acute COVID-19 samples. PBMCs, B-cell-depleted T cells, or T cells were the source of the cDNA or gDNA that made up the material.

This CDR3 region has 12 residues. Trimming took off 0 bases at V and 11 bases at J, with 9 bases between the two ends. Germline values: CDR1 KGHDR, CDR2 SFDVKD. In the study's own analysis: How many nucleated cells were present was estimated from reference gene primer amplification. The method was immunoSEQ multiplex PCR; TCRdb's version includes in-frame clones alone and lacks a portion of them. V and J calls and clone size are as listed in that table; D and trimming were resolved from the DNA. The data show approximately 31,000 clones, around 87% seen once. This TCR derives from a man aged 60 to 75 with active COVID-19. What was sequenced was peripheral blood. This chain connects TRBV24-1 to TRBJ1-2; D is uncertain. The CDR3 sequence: CATSDLMGSYTF. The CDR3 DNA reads TGTGCCACCAGTGATTTGATGGGCAGTTACACCTTC.